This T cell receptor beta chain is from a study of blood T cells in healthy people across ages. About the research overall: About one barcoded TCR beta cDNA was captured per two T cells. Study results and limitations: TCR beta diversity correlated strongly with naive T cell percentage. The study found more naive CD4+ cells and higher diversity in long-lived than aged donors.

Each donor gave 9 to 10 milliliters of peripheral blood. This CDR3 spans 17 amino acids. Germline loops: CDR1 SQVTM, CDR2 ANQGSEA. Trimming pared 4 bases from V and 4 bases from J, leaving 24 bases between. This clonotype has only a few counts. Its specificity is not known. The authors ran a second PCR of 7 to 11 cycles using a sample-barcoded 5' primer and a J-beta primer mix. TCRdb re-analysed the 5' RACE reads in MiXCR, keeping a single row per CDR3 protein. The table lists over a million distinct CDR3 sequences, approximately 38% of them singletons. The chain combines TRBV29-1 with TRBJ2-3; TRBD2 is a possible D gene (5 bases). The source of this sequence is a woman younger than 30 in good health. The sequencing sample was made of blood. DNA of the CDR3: TGCAGCGTTGTTGTGGTCGGACCCAGGAAGGGAGCAGATACGCAGTATTTT. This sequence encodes CSVVVVGPRKGADTQYF.